The T cell receptor beta chain described here comes from a study of cytomegalovirus exposure and HLA in healthy donors. Study context: Earlier work reported about 110 million unique TCR beta sequences from 150 million to 200 million T cells. As released early, the data held 70 million to 100 million unique TCRs from HLA-typed donors.

A multiplex PCR was run with 60 Vbeta primers and 13 Jbeta primers. Generated by immunoSEQ multiplex PCR, the TCRdb table keeps only in-frame clones and is missing some. The data hold 63,000 or so clones, with roughly 75% observed a single time. The study's findings and limits: TCR beta V- and J-gene trimming, according to a later analysis, was linked to a missense DCLRE1C variant.

Details on this clone: Its antigen is unknown.

CDR3 length: 15 residues. The germline V gene has CDR1 MNHNS and CDR2 SASEGT. Germline trimming cut 6 bases from V and 3 bases from J; bases unmatched to any gene: 11. The clonotype comes from a woman in her twenties or thirties in good health and CMV-seropositive. This chain uses TRBV6-1 with TRBJ2-7; 7 bases agree with TRBD2. The specimen sequenced was PBMCs. The CDR3: CASRFLTSLIYEQYF. The CDR3 DNA is TGTGCCAGCAGATTTTTGACTAGCTTAATCTACGAGCAGTACTTC.